This TCR beta chain appears in the sequencing data of a study of blood T cell repertoires in COVID-19. About the study: In each case, the material was cDNA or gDNA derived from T cells, B-cell-depleted T cells, or PBMCs.

Only in-frame clones appear in the TCRdb table, and some are missing; sequencing was by immunoSEQ multiplex PCR. Among around 190,000 clones listed, around four fifths were seen once. The CDR3 totals 15 residues. Germline CDR1 is SGHVS and CDR2 is FNYEAQ. The V end was cut by 4 bases, the J end by 0 bases, with 10 bases between. Clinical history as reported by participants underpinned cohort assignment. The source of this sequence is a man aged 40-49 years who had recovered from COVID-19. Sequences were obtained from PBMCs or T cells enriched from blood (not recorded which). The V call is TRBV7-6, the J call TRBJ2-1, with D possibly TRBD2 on 6 matching bases. CDR3: CASSSAGTSYNEQFF. DNA for the CDR3: TGTGCCAGCAGCTCCGCGGGGACCTCCTACAATGAGCAGTTCTTC.